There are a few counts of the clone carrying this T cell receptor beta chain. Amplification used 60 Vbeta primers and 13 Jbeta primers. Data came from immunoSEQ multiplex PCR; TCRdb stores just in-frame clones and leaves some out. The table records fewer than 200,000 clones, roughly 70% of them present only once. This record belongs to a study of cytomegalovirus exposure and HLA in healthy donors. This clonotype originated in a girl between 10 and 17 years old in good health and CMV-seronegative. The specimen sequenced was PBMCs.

CDR3 nucleotides: TGTGCCAGCAGCTTAGCGGTCGGTCAGGCGAACACTGAAGCTTTCTTT. Residues: CASSLAVGQANTEAFF. The V call is TRBV7-8, the J call TRBJ1-1, with unresolved D. V was clipped by 0 bases and J by 1 base, with 12 bases between them. Germline values: CDR1 SGHVS, CDR2 FQNEAQ. CDR3 length: 16 amino acids. Full variable domain (outside the CDR3, taken from reference TRBV7-8 and TRBJ1-1): GAGVSQSPRYKVAKRGQDVALRCDPISGHVSLFWYQQALGQGPEFLTYFQNEAQLDKSGLPSDRFFAERPEGSVSTLKIQRTQQEDSAVYLCASSLAVGQANTEAFFGQGTRLTVV.